Below are 17 T cell receptor beta chains sequenced from a single sample in a study of neurological immune-mediated disorders. Via MiXCR, TCRdb re-called the 5' RACE reads, giving one row per CDR3 protein. Seen here are around 52,000 distinct CDR3 sequences, approximately 5.8% observed once, and the top ten hold roughly 1.5%. Sequences were obtained from CD4+ T cells from blood. The receptors shown here come from a woman younger than 30 with multiple sclerosis.

This clonotype has ten or more counts. The chain recombines TRBV6-5 with TRBJ2-1; a possible D gene is TRBD2 (7 bases). The CDR3 is made up of 14 amino acids. V was shortened by 4 bases and J by 9 bases, with 16 bases between the two germline ends. CDR1 and CDR2 (germline): MNHEY, SVGAGI. The CDR3 here is CASSWYGGRGEQFF. CDR3 DNA: TGTGCCAGCAGTTGGTACGGGGGGCGGGGTGAGCAGTTCTTC.

This clonotype has a handful of counts. The chain links TRBV10-3 to TRBJ1-5; unclear D gene. Trimming took off 2 bases at V and 8 bases at J, with 16 bases between the two ends. Per germline, CDR1 ENHRY and CDR2 SYGVKD. The CDR3 length is 15 residues. Written as DNA, the CDR3 is TGTGCCATCAGTGAGGAAGGACGGACTTTTGAGCCCCAGCATTTT. Translation: CAISEEGRTFEPQHF.

This clonotype has a count of ten or more. V usage is TRBV5-1 and J usage is TRBJ2-1; a weak D match, TRBD2 (7 bases). Trimming cost V 6 bases and J 3 bases, with 13 bases left between them. CDR1 and CDR2 (germline): SGHRS, YFSETQ. This CDR3 is built from 14 residues. CDR3 protein: CASTRGGFYNEQFF. As DNA, the CDR3 is TGCGCCAGCACAAGGGGGGGCTTCTACAATGAGCAGTTCTTC.

This clonotype was observed many times. The V call is TRBV6-1, the J call TRBJ1-1; D gene ambiguous. CDR1 and CDR2 (germline): MNHNS, SASEGT. Between the trimmed V and J ends, which lost 4 bases and 1 base, there was a span of 7 bases. The CDR3 consists of 13 residues. The DNA for the CDR3 is TGTGCCAGCAGTGGGTTTGCGAACACTGAAGCTTTCTTT. It translates to CASSGFANTEAFF.

The chain couples TRBV9 to TRBJ1-2; 9 bases align to TRBD1. Germline V gene sequence: CDR1 SGDLS, CDR2 YYNGEE. After removal of 3 bases from V and 8 bases from J, the junction contained 8 bases not matched to a gene. CDR3 length equals 14 residues. CDR3 amino acids: CASSGVRDRDGYTF. Written as DNA, the CDR3 is TGTGCCAGCAGCGGAGTCCGGGACAGGGACGGCTACACCTTC.

This clonotype was detected many times. This chain links TRBV5-1 with TRBJ2-7, with D tentatively TRBD1 (6 bases). Germline assignment: CDR1 SGHRS and CDR2 YFSETQ. This CDR3 is built from 13 residues. V was cut by 1 base and J by 7 bases, with 12 bases left in between. CDR3 coding DNA: TGCGCCAGCAGCTTGATGGGGGCGAGGGAGCAGTACTTC. This translates into CASSLMGAREQYF.

The table lists this clonotype with many counts. The chain is built from TRBV20-1 and TRBJ1-5; TRBD1 matches 11 bases. CDR1 is DFQATT and CDR2 is SNEGSKA in the germline V gene (reference sequence). The CDR3 runs 16 residues. V lost 6 bases and J lost 0; bases outside the gene matches: 7. The CDR3 bases are TGCAGTGCCTCCGGGACAGGGGGATATAGCAATCAGCCCCAGCATTTT. Protein product: CSASGTGGYSNQPQHF.

The table lists this clonotype with many counts. The J gene is TRBJ1-6, the V gene TRBV29-1; TRBD1 matches at 7 bases. V dropped 6 bases and J dropped 7; count of bases not matched to a gene: 9. The length of the CDR3 is 14 residues. Germline loops: CDR1 SQVTM, CDR2 ANQGSEA. DNA for the CDR3: TGCAGCGTAAGCACCGGACAGGCCAATTCACCCCTCCACTTT. It encodes CSVSTGQANSPLHF.

This clonotype was recorded many times. The V call is TRBV5-1, the J call TRBJ2-1; 14 bases agree with TRBD2. The trim removed 3 bases at V and 4 bases at J, leaving 3 bases unmatched. This CDR3 has 16 amino acids. Looked up from germline, CDR1 is SGHRS and CDR2 is YFSETQ. The CDR3 is CASSWGTSGRYNEQFF. CDR3 in DNA: TGCGCCAGCAGCTGGGGGACTAGCGGGAGATACAATGAGCAGTTCTTC.

There are many counts of this clonotype. The V call is TRBV12-3 or TRBV12-4, the J call TRBJ2-7, with TRBD2 as a possible D gene (6 bases). V gave up 5 bases and J gave up 7 bases, with 15 bases separating them. CDR3 length: 13 residues. CDR3 nucleotide sequence: TGTGCCAGCAGTGTGGCGGAGGGTTGGGAGCAGTACGTC. This translates into CASSVAEGWEQYV.

In its sample, this clonotype was seen many times. The chain is built from TRBV20-1 and TRBJ1-5; D is unclear. CDR1 is DFQATT, CDR2 SNEGSKA, per germline (reference sequence). The V and J ends lost 3 bases and 2 bases respectively, with 14 bases between them. The CDR3 has 15 amino acids. The DNA of the CDR3 is TGCAGTGCTAGCGGTGCGGTTCGGCGCAATCAGCCCCAGCATTTT. Its protein is CSASGAVRRNQPQHF.

This clonotype came up many times. This chain uses TRBV12-3 or TRBV12-4 with TRBJ1-1, with D possibly being TRBD1 (5 bases). The length of the CDR3 is 14 residues. The V and J ends lost 4 bases and 4 bases respectively, with 13 bases between them. CDR3 protein: CASSSTGGGTEAFF. Written as DNA, the CDR3 is TGTGCCAGCAGTTCCACCGGGGGGGGCACTGAAGCTTTCTTT.

This clonotype was detected a few times. V usage is TRBV11-2 and J usage is TRBJ2-3; D might be TRBD2 (5 bases). Deletions cut 5 bases from V and 0 bases from J, with 9 bases between. The CDR3 runs 14 residues. Germline CDR1 is SGHAT and CDR2 is FQNNGV. CDR3 residues: CASSRTRSTDTQYF. Here the CDR3 DNA reads TGTGCCAGCAGCCGGACTCGTAGCACAGATACGCAGTATTTT.

This clonotype occurred many times. The CDR3 sequence: CASSTELAGVPHHPRSMFF. For the CDR3, the DNA is TGTGCCAGCAGTACCGAACTAGCGGGAGTTCCCCATCACCCGAGGTCAATGTTCTTC. This sequence joins TRBV6-5 and TRBJ2-1; 11 bases map to TRBD2. V gave up 5 bases and J gave up 15 bases; unmatched junction bases: 27. The CDR3 covers 19 residues. CDR1 is MNHEY, CDR2 SVGAGI, per germline.

This clonotype appeared many times. The genes are TRBV5-1 and TRBJ2-2; 9 positions agree with TRBD1. CDR3 length equals 14 residues. The V and J ends lost 4 bases and 3 bases, in that order; junction bases with no gene match: 1. CDR1 SGHRS and CDR2 YFSETQ come from the germline V gene. The CDR3 reads CASSGTGYTGELFF. CDR3 sequence (DNA): TGCGCCAGCAGCGGGACAGGGTACACCGGGGAGCTGTTTTTT.

This clonotype was seen repeatedly, ten times or more. This chain joins TRBV7-9 and TRBJ2-1; D not certain. The CDR3 is 12 amino acids. The germline CDR1 and CDR2 sequences are SEHNR and FQNEAQ (reference sequence). Trimming removed 2 bases at V and 6 bases at J, with 5 bases between. The CDR3 DNA follows: TGTGCCAGCAGCTTAAATTCCAATGAGCAGTTCTTC. Its protein is CASSLNSNEQFF. The entire variable domain, with the rest obtained from reference TRBV7-9 and TRBJ2-1, is as follows: DTGVSQNPRHKITKRGQNVTFRCDPISEHNRLYWYRQTLGQGPEFLTYFQNEAQLEKSRLLSDRFSAERPKGSFSTLEIQRTEQGDSAMYLCASSLNSNEQFFGPGTRLTVL.

This clonotype is judged medium-sized. CDR3 sequence reads: CAISGPGGFTGELFF. The CDR3 DNA follows: TGTGCCATCAGTGGTCCCGGGGGATTCACCGGGGAGCTGTTTTTT. The chain is built from TRBV10-3 and TRBJ2-2, with D possibly matching TRBD2 (6 bases). The CDR3 loop spans 15 amino acids. Trimming removed 4 bases from V and 4 bases from J, with 13 bases in between. Germline V lookup: CDR1 ENHRY, CDR2 SYGVKD.